A single TCR beta chain is shown here with its context. The data stem from a study of T-cell memory formation after mild COVID-19. Whole-study context: The TCR clusters were mostly specific to one donor.

Germline V gene sequence: CDR1 DFQATT, CDR2 SNEGSKA (reference sequence). V was clipped by 5 bases and J by 4 bases, with 14 bases between them. The CDR3 is made up of 13 amino acids. TCRdb ran MiXCR on the 5' RACE reads and lists one entry per CDR3 protein. The data show 550,000 to 700,000 distinct CDR3 sequences, under 20% seen once. This TCR was recovered from an adult woman who had mild COVID-19 (a few samples of this study predate the infection). Cell type and time point are not known. Input material: PBMCs or a T cell subset sorted from them (not recorded which). The rearrangement uses TRBV20-1 and TRBJ2-5, with D tentatively TRBD1 (6 bases). CDR3: CSAYPRGGETQYF. The CDR3 region has the DNA TGCAGTGCTTACCCCCGAGGGGGAGAGACCCAGTACTTC.